The 28 T cell receptor beta chains given below trace back to one sample, sequenced in a study of CD8+CD57+ T cells in acquired aplastic anemia. All patients picked for sequencing had shown, by flow cytometry, an expansion of CD8+CD57+ cells. According to the study, genomic DNA was the template for TCR beta VDJ and CDR3 profiling. TCRdb re-called the reads through MiXCR, storing one row per CDR3 protein. The table has 150,000 to 180,000 distinct CDR3 sequences, less than 60% seen once. Specimen: sorted CD4+, CD8+, or CD8+CD57+ T cells (not recorded which) from PBMCs. These receptors all stem from a human donor with aplastic anemia.

The chain has TRBV11-2 and TRBJ2-1, with TRBD2 matching 9 bases. Trimming removed 5 bases from V and 8 bases from J; junction bases left unmatched: 16. The CDR3 covers 17 residues. Looked up from germline, CDR1 is SGHAT and CDR2 is FQNNGV. The CDR3 DNA sequence: TGTGCCAGCAGCCCAGGGACTAGCAACTTAATGCCGGATGAGCAGTTCTTC. Encoded protein: CASSPGTSNLMPDEQFF.

This clonotype was picked up many times. The chain couples TRBV6-1 to TRBJ2-5; 7 nucleotides agree with TRBD1. The CDR3 loop spans 15 amino acids. After removal of 3 bases from V and 1 base from J, the junction contained 5 bases not matched to a gene. Germline values: CDR1 MNHNS, CDR2 SASEGT. CDR3 in DNA: TGTGCCAGCAGTGAGGTCCGACAGGGCCAAGAGACCCAGTACTTC. This gives the protein CASSEVRQGQETQYF.

This clonotype was detected ten times or more. The rearrangement joins TRBV6-2 or TRBV6-3 to TRBJ1-1; the D gene is possibly TRBD1 (5 bases). This CDR3 region has 12 residues. Trimming took 6 bases from V and 7 from J, leaving 12 bases between them. The germline V gene encodes CDR1 MNHEY and CDR2 SVGEGT. The DNA for the CDR3 is TGTGCCAGCAGGCGGGGGACCCTTGAAGCTTTCTTT. Amino acids: CASRRGTLEAFF.

The chain uses TRBV2 and TRBJ1-1, with D possibly matching TRBD1 (5 bases). Germline CDR1 reads SNHLY; CDR2 reads FYNNEI. The CDR3 has 12 residues. Deletions cut 10 bases from V and 5 bases from J, with 14 bases between. This chain's CDR3 is CATDSEQTEAFF. In DNA, the CDR3 is TGTGCCACCGACAGTGAACAAACTGAAGCTTTCTTT.

The rearrangement uses TRBV20-1 and TRBJ1-5; D is ambiguous. Germline-derived CDR1 and CDR2 are DFQATT and SNEGSKA (reference sequence). The CDR3 covers 14 residues. The ends were cut back, 2 bases at V and 2 bases at J, with 10 bases in the middle. CDR3 loop: CSARRPGGNQPQHF. CDR3 DNA sequence: TGCAGTGCTAGAAGGCCAGGAGGCAATCAGCCCCAGCATTTT.

This rearrangement joins TRBV2 to TRBJ1-2; D not resolved. This CDR3 region has 12 residues. The V and J ends lost 4 bases and 4 bases respectively, with 7 bases between them. The germline V gene encodes CDR1 SNHLY and CDR2 FYNNEI. CDR3 sequence reads: CASSGRAYGYTF. CDR3 sequence (DNA): TGTGCCAGCAGTGGCCGGGCCTATGGCTACACCTTC.

The V and J genes are TRBV20-1 and TRBJ2-3; 11 bases fit TRBD2. V trimming: 5 bases; J trimming: 4 bases; junction bases outside the gene matches: 5. The CDR3 covers 14 residues. Germline CDR1 reads DFQATT; CDR2 reads SNEGSKA (reference sequence). CDR3 amino acids: CSAPGLAAADTQYF. The CDR3 DNA is TGCAGTGCTCCGGGACTAGCGGCGGCAGATACGCAGTATTTT.

This clonotype occurred a few times. This chain joins TRBV7-9 and TRBJ2-7; unclear D gene. CDR1 and CDR2 (germline): SEHNR, FQNEAQ (reference sequence). The CDR3 sequence is 14 residues long. V was clipped by 5 bases and J by 3 bases, with 14 bases between them. The CDR3 spells CASSPPLDGYEQYF. The CDR3 coding sequence is TGTGCCAGCAGCCCCCCCCTGGACGGCTACGAGCAGTACTTC.

V gene TRBV15 combines with J gene TRBJ2-1; D could derive from TRBD1 or TRBD2 (7 bases each). The V and J ends lost 0 bases and 9 bases respectively, with 18 bases between them. This CDR3 contains 16 residues. Germline values: CDR1 LNHNV, CDR2 YYDKDF (reference sequence). The chain's CDR3 is CATSRDAGGEVAEQFF. In nucleotides, the CDR3 is TGTGCCACCAGCAGAGACGCAGGGGGGGAGGTGGCTGAGCAGTTCTTC. The full variable domain, its missing parts supplied by reference TRBV15 and TRBJ2-1, is DAMVIQNPRYQVTQFGKPVTLSCSQTLNHNVMYWYQQKSSQAPKLLFHYYDKDFNNEADTPDNFQSRRPNTSFCFLDIRSPGLGDTAMYLCATSRDAGGEVAEQFFGPGTRLTVL.

The rearrangement links TRBV20-1 to TRBJ2-7, with D tentatively TRBD1 (5 bases). The V gene's germline CDR1 is DFQATT and CDR2 SNEGSKA (reference sequence). This CDR3 contains 13 residues. The V end lost 3 bases, the J end lost 2 bases, and 11 bases lay between the germline ends. The CDR3 DNA reads TGCAGTGCTAGGGCAGGGTTTGCCTACGAGCAGTACTTC. Its translation: CSARAGFAYEQYF.

CDR3: CASSYSAGDYNEQFF. CDR3 sequence (DNA): TGTGCCAGCAGTTACTCGGCGGGAGACTACAATGAGCAGTTCTTC. The J gene is TRBJ2-1, the V gene TRBV6-5, with 7 positions matching TRBD2. This CDR3 has 15 amino acids. V gave up 0 bases and J gave up 3 bases; unmatched junction bases: 2. Germline V gene lookup returns CDR1 MNHEY and CDR2 SVGAGI.

This clonotype was observed many times. The chain recombines TRBV7-9 with TRBJ1-2; the match to TRBD1 covers 10 bases. J gave up 5 bases and V 3 bases, and 6 bases lay outside the gene matches. The germline CDR1 and CDR2 sequences are SEHNR and FQNEAQ (reference sequence). There are 15 residues in the CDR3. The chain's CDR3 is CASSLGTGERYGYTF. The CDR3 DNA reads as TGTGCCAGCAGCTTGGGGACAGGGGAAAGATATGGCTACACCTTC. Filled out from reference TRBV7-9 and TRBJ1-2, the complete variable domain reads DTGVSQNPRHKITKRGQNVTFRCDPISEHNRLYWYRQTLGQGPEFLTYFQNEAQLEKSRLLSDRFSAERPKGSFSTLEIQRTEQGDSAMYLCASSLGTGERYGYTFGSGTRLTVV.

The chain joins TRBV27 to TRBJ2-7, with D perhaps matching TRBD2 (7 bases). The CDR3 contains 13 residues. Germline V lookup: CDR1 MNHEY, CDR2 SMNVEV (reference sequence). V lost 3 bases and J 3 bases, leaving 9 bases between the germline ends. The CDR3: CASSFGGLYEQYF. For the CDR3, the DNA is TGTGCCAGCAGTTTCGGGGGGCTCTACGAGCAGTACTTC.

The genes are TRBV24-1 and TRBJ1-5; D is uncertain. Germline CDR1 reads KGHDR; CDR2 reads SFDVKD. The length of the CDR3 is 13 residues. V was pared by 4 bases and J by 9 bases, with 12 bases between. CDR3 in amino acids: CATSDYDGRPQHF. CDR3 in DNA: TGTGCCACCAGTGACTATGACGGACGGCCCCAGCATTTT.

The CDR3 loop is CASSLWGTGVEKLFF. CDR3 nucleotide sequence: TGTGCCAGCAGCTTGTGGGGGACAGGGGTTGAAAAACTGTTTTTT. The chain couples TRBV5-5 to TRBJ1-4, with 10 bases aligning to TRBD1. The J segment lost 7 bases and the V segment lost 1 base, leaving 4 bases of the junction unmatched. The CDR3 length is 15 residues. CDR1 and CDR2 from the germline V gene are SGHKS and YYEKEE (reference sequence).

The V and J genes are TRBV12-3 or TRBV12-4 and TRBJ1-1; D remains ambiguous. CDR3 length: 13 residues. Deletions cut 2 bases from V and 1 base from J, with 5 bases between. The CDR3 spells CASSLRENTEAFF. The CDR3 coding sequence is TGTGCCAGCAGTTTACGGGAGAACACTGAAGCTTTCTTT.

This clonotype has just one count. The chain combines TRBV6-1 with TRBJ2-3; D perhaps matches TRBD2 (6 bases). The V end was cut by 6 bases, the J end by 6 bases, with 16 bases between. This CDR3 contains 14 residues. CDR1 is MNHNS and CDR2 is SASEGT in the germline V gene. Here the CDR3 DNA reads TGTGCCAGCAGGCCAGCGACTAGTCCGGATACGCAGTATTTT. Residues: CASRPATSPDTQYF.

J is TRBJ2-5 and V is TRBV29-1, with TRBD1 matching 7 bases. Germline V gene lookup returns CDR1 SQVTM and CDR2 ANQGSEA. This CDR3 has 13 residues. The V segment lost 3 bases and the J segment 6 bases; nucleotides outside the gene matches: 7. CDR3 region: CSVDDRAGKTQYF. The CDR3 DNA follows: TGCAGCGTTGACGACAGGGCTGGGAAGACCCAGTACTTC.

The V and J genes are TRBV20-1 and TRBJ2-7, with no clear D. The germline V gene has CDR1 DFQATT and CDR2 SNEGSKA (reference sequence). Deletions cut 6 bases from V and 4 bases from J, with 16 bases between. This CDR3 has 13 amino acids. The chain's CDR3 is CSAFDGHRYEQYF. The DNA for the CDR3 is TGCAGTGCCTTCGACGGCCACAGATACGAGCAGTACTTC.

This clonotype was counted many times. The J gene is TRBJ2-7, the V gene TRBV20-1; TRBD2 is a possible D gene (6 bases). Germline CDR1 and CDR2: DFQATT and SNEGSKA (reference sequence). V lost 6 bases and J lost 3, with 15 bases in between. This CDR3 has 13 amino acids. As DNA, the CDR3 is TGCAGTGCCGCCGGAGGGTCGGACTACGAGCAGTACTTC. It encodes CSAAGGSDYEQYF.

The chain uses TRBV24-1 and TRBJ2-1; 11 bases are a match to TRBD1. The CDR3 runs 16 residues. V was clipped by 3 bases and J by 7 bases; unmatched bases: 7. Germline V CDR1 and CDR2: KGHDR, SFDVKD. DNA for the CDR3: TGTGCCACCAGTGATGTCGGACAGGGGGCCACTAATGAGCAGTTCTTC. It codes for CATSDVGQGATNEQFF.

This clonotype was recorded many times. The chain links TRBV19 to TRBJ2-7, with 9 bases matching TRBD2. This CDR3 has 15 residues. With 3 bases clipped from V and 6 bases from J, the junction kept 9 bases outside the gene matches. Looked up from germline, CDR1 is LNHDA and CDR2 is SQIVND (reference sequence). CDR3 in DNA: TGTGCCAGTAGTATTATAAGCGGGGGGCCATCCGAGCAGTACTTC. Translating it yields CASSIISGGPSEQYF.

This chain links TRBV7-1 with TRBJ2-2; 7 bases fit TRBD2. TRBV7-1 is annotated as an ORF whose role is uncertain. The CDR3 loop spans 14 amino acids. V shed 3 bases, J shed 7 bases, and the junction held 5 bases outside the gene matches. DNA for the CDR3: TGTGCCAGCAGCTCTCTGGGCGGGGGCGGGGAGCTGTTTTTT. Its protein product is CASSSLGGGGELFF.

This clonotype was seen only a few times. This chain uses TRBV2 with TRBJ2-7; 7 positions agree with TRBD1. V was clipped by 2 bases and J by 1 base; unmatched bases: 5. Germline CDR1 reads SNHLY; CDR2 reads FYNNEI. CDR3 size: 15 residues. The DNA of the CDR3 is TGTGCCAGCAGTGAACCGGGACAGAGTTCCTACGAGCAGTACTTC. As protein: CASSEPGQSSYEQYF.

This clonotype was observed many times. The chain has TRBV29-1 and TRBJ2-2; D might be TRBD1 (6 bases). From germline, CDR1 is SQVTM and CDR2 ANQGSEA. The ends were cut back, 7 bases at V and 5 bases at J, with 14 bases in the middle. The CDR3 loop spans 13 amino acids. The CDR3 nucleotides read TGCAGCGCCCCGGGACATGAAACCGGGGAGCTGTTTTTT. This sequence encodes CSAPGHETGELFF.

The sample holds a few counts of this clonotype. The CDR3 protein is CASSLGGSFSGANVLTF. CDR3 nucleotide sequence: TGTGCCAGCAGCTTAGGGGGCAGTTTCTCTGGGGCCAACGTCCTGACTTTC. The chain combines TRBV11-3 with TRBJ2-6, with D perhaps TRBD1 (5 bases). Trimming removed 1 base at V and 0 bases at J, with 10 bases between. This CDR3 contains 17 residues. CDR1 is SGHNT, CDR2 YENEEA, per germline.

The genes are TRBV2 and TRBJ2-7, with 11 bases matching TRBD2. This CDR3 contains 15 residues. Germline CDR1 reads SNHLY; CDR2 reads FYNNEI. J gave up 1 base and V 6 bases, and 5 bases lay outside the gene matches. The CDR3 region has the DNA TGTGCCAGCAGAGAGACTAGCGGGATTTCCTACGAGCAGTACTTC. Encoded protein: CASRETSGISYEQYF.

V usage is TRBV7-3 and J usage is TRBJ2-5; D unresolved. Per the germline V gene, CDR1 is SGHTA and CDR2 is FQGTGA. V was clipped by 3 bases and J by 5 bases, with 10 bases between them. The CDR3 extends over 13 amino acids. CDR3 DNA sequence: TGTGCCAGCAGCTTGGGCCCCGCGGAGACCCAGTACTTC. Translating it yields CASSLGPAETQYF.